This passage covers 30 T cell receptor beta chains from one sample sequenced in a study of lymphopenia after photon versus proton radiotherapy. The assay was immunoSEQ multiplex PCR, and TCRdb's table has in-frame clones only and misses some. The sample holds more than 60,000 clones, 75% to 90% seen once. The sample consisted of peripheral blood, taken from a patient treated with photon-based radiotherapy. The source of these receptors is a man in his forties or fifties with gastric cancer.

This rearrangement joins TRBV13 to TRBJ2-6; D gene ambiguous. The length of the CDR3 is 17 residues. V dropped 5 bases and J dropped 1 base, with 15 bases sitting between them. Germline V gene data show CDR1 as PRHDT and CDR2 as FYEKMQ (reference sequence). CDR3: CASSAPEGGSGANVLTF. The DNA for the CDR3 is TGTGCCAGCAGCGCCCCCGAAGGTGGTTCTGGGGCCAACGTCCTGACTTTC.

This clone was recorded only once. The chain recombines TRBV6-1 with TRBJ2-7; D perhaps matches TRBD1 (6 bases). Germline V gives CDR1 MNHNS, CDR2 SASEGT. The CDR3 has 12 amino acids. V was cut by 8 bases and J by 3 bases, with 11 bases left in between. CDR3 amino acids: CASRDINYEQYF. In nucleotides, the CDR3 is TGTGCCAGCCGGGACATCAACTACGAGCAGTACTTC.

V gene TRBV21-1 combines with J gene TRBJ2-7; the D segment call TRBD1 is taken from the table without a DNA check. TRBV21-1 is a documented pseudogene. The CDR3 covers 17 residues. CDR3 nucleotide sequence: TGTGCCAGCAGCAAAGTCTCGACAGAGTTACACTCCTACGAGCAGTACTTC. Amino acids: CASSKVSTELHSYEQYF.

The rearrangement joins TRBV5-1 to TRBJ2-2; no reliable D call. Germline loops: CDR1 SGHRS, CDR2 YFSETQ. Trimming shortened V by 5 bases and J by 6 bases, and 11 bases separated the two germline ends. CDR3 length equals 13 residues. Here the CDR3 DNA reads TGCGCCAGCAGGACTGCCTCCCCCGGGGAGCTGTTTTTT. Encoded protein: CASRTASPGELFF.

The chain links TRBV7-2 to TRBJ1-1, with D maybe TRBD1 (6 bases). In germline, CDR1 is SGHTA, CDR2 FQGNSA. The V gene lost 4 bases and the J gene lost 5 bases, with 11 bases spanning the gap. CDR3 length: 13 amino acids. CDR3: CASSSQGRTEAFF. DNA of the CDR3: TGTGCCAGCAGCTCTCAGGGGCGGACTGAAGCTTTCTTT.

The chain is built from TRBV2 and TRBJ1-2; TRBD1 might be the D (5 bases). The V end was cut by 0 bases, the J end by 4 bases, with 6 bases between. Germline V lookup: CDR1 SNHLY, CDR2 FYNNEI. The CDR3 is made up of 13 amino acids. The CDR3 DNA follows: TGTGCCAGCAGTGAAGCAGGGACCTATGGCTACACCTTC. This encodes CASSEAGTYGYTF.

This rearrangement joins TRBV6-1 to TRBJ1-5, with no clear D. The CDR3 extends over 13 amino acids. CDR1 MNHNS and CDR2 SASEGT come from the germline V gene. Trimming stripped 5 bases from V and 9 bases from J, with 14 bases between. For the CDR3, the DNA is TGTGCCAGCAGTCTGGACGGCGGCTGGCCCCAGCATTTT. Its translation is CASSLDGGWPQHF.

The chain has TRBV2 and TRBJ2-7, with a tentative D call TRBD2 (5 bases). The CDR3 spans 15 residues. CDR1 is SNHLY, CDR2 FYNNEI, per germline. V lost 0 bases, J lost 7 bases, and 16 bases lay in between. This CDR3 reads CASSEAAATSGEQYF. As DNA, the CDR3 is TGTGCCAGCAGTGAAGCGGCGGCCACCTCGGGGGAGCAGTACTTC.

The rearrangement links TRBV10-1 to TRBJ2-5, with 7 bases matching TRBD1. CDR1 and CDR2 (germline): WNHNN, SYGVQD (reference sequence). J gave up 1 base and V 2 bases, and 1 base lay outside the gene matches. This CDR3 has 14 amino acids. The CDR3 here is CASSERDSQETQYF. The CDR3 DNA is TGCGCCAGCAGTGAGCGGGACAGCCAAGAGACCCAGTACTTC.

This clone has a single count. The chain is built from TRBV27 and TRBJ2-2, with 10 bases that match TRBD2. This CDR3 has 15 residues. Germline V gene lookup returns CDR1 MNHEY and CDR2 SMNVEV (reference sequence). V trimming: 6 bases; J trimming: 8 bases; junction bases outside the gene matches: 9. The CDR3 reads CASSLLAGVQGELFF. The CDR3 DNA follows: TGTGCCAGCAGCCTGCTAGCGGGGGTACAGGGGGAGCTGTTTTTT.

This clone was recorded a few times. The chain uses TRBV7-8 and TRBJ1-4, with D unclear. Germline V lookup: CDR1 SGHVS, CDR2 FQNEAQ. V was clipped by 8 bases and J by 7 bases, with 14 bases between them. The CDR3 runs 13 residues. CDR3 in DNA: TGTGCCAGCGCCCTCTGGGAGGGTGAAAAACTGTTTTTT. Encoded protein: CASALWEGEKLFF. Drawing the rest from reference TRBV7-8 and TRBJ1-4, the complete variable domain is GAGVSQSPRYKVAKRGQDVALRCDPISGHVSLFWYQQALGQGPEFLTYFQNEAQLDKSGLPSDRFFAERPEGSVSTLKIQRTQQEDSAVYLCASALWEGEKLFFGSGTQLSVL.

This sequence joins TRBV10-3 and TRBJ2-5; the D gene is possibly TRBD2 (5 bases). V lost 4 bases and J 3 bases, leaving 9 bases between the germline ends. The CDR3 covers 13 residues. Germline-derived CDR1 and CDR2 are ENHRY and SYGVKD. In DNA form, the CDR3 reads TGTGCCATCAGTGTGGGAGCCGAAGAGACCCAGTACTTC. Translated: CAISVGAEETQYF.

The rearrangement links TRBV20-1 to TRBJ1-1, with 8 bases fitting TRBD1. Germline V CDR1 and CDR2: DFQATT, SNEGSKA (reference sequence). The CDR3 sequence is 10 residues long. V gave up 5 bases and J gave up 9 bases; unmatched junction bases: 2. CDR3 amino acids: CSARTGKAFF. CDR3 coding DNA: TGCAGTGCTCGGACAGGGAAAGCTTTCTTT.

The chain has TRBV6-5 and TRBJ1-2; D uncertain. The V end lost 2 bases, the J end lost 6 bases, and 10 bases lay between the germline ends. This CDR3 comprises 13 residues. Germline V gives CDR1 MNHEY, CDR2 SVGAGI. The chain's CDR3 is CASSYLHRNGYTF. The CDR3 DNA follows: TGTGCCAGCAGTTACCTACATCGGAATGGCTACACCTTC.

The chain uses TRBV5-1 and TRBJ2-5; D is possibly TRBD1 (6 bases). V was shortened by 3 bases and J by 4 bases, with 10 bases between the two germline ends. Germline V gene lookup returns CDR1 SGHRS and CDR2 YFSETQ. The CDR3 has 13 residues. The chain's CDR3 is CASSSSQGETQYF. CDR3 sequence (DNA): TGCGCCAGCAGCTCTTCACAGGGAGAGACCCAGTACTTC.

This chain connects TRBV4-2 to TRBJ2-1; tentative D call: TRBD2 (6 bases). V lost 2 bases and J 2 bases, leaving 13 bases between the germline ends. Germline V gene sequence: CDR1 LGHNA, CDR2 YNFKEQ. This CDR3 has 16 residues. CDR3 in DNA: TGTGCCAGCAGCCAAATGCGGGGAGCAACCTACAATGAGCAGTTCTTC. Translation gives CASSQMRGATYNEQFF.

The rearrangement joins TRBV19 to TRBJ2-1; D call uncertain. The CDR3 loop spans 15 amino acids. Germline loops: CDR1 LNHDA, CDR2 SQIVND (reference sequence). Trimming cost V 8 bases and J 0 bases, with 14 bases left between them. CDR3 loop: CASGVQKSSYNEQFF. DNA of the CDR3: TGTGCCAGTGGGGTTCAGAAAAGCTCCTACAATGAGCAGTTCTTC.

The V and J genes are TRBV11-2 and TRBJ1-2; 8 bases map to TRBD1. CDR3 size: 16 residues. Germline V lookup: CDR1 SGHAT, CDR2 FQNNGV. V lost 1 base to trimming and J lost 8 bases; unmatched junction nucleotides: 12. The CDR3 sequence is CASSLGAGQASGGYTF. In DNA, the CDR3 is TGTGCCAGCAGCTTAGGGGCGGGACAGGCCTCGGGAGGCTACACCTTC.

The V gene is TRBV2, the J gene TRBJ2-7, with D maybe TRBD1 (5 bases). With 6 bases removed from V and 4 bases from J, the gap between germline ends came to 10 bases. The CDR3 has 12 residues. CDR1 and CDR2 (germline): SNHLY, FYNNEI. The CDR3 is CASRSDTYEQYF. CDR3 coding DNA: TGTGCCAGCAGATCGGACACATACGAGCAGTACTTC.

This clone turned up a few times. The genes are TRBV19 and TRBJ2-7, with D perhaps TRBD1 (5 bases). The CDR3 is 14 residues long. Trimming cost V 0 bases and J 6 bases, with 12 bases left between them. Germline V gives CDR1 LNHDA, CDR2 SQIVND (reference sequence). This chain's CDR3 is CASSIDYATAEQYF. The CDR3, as DNA: TGTGCCAGTAGTATAGATTACGCGACAGCCGAGCAGTACTTC.

J is TRBJ2-3 and V is TRBV29-1; D is unclear. Trimming removed 1 base at V and 0 bases at J, with 8 bases between. The V gene's germline CDR1 is SQVTM and CDR2 ANQGSEA. The CDR3 consists of 14 residues. The CDR3 is CSVEGPVSTDTQYF. The DNA for the CDR3 is TGCAGCGTTGAAGGTCCGGTTAGCACAGATACGCAGTATTTT.

The V call is TRBV29-1, the J call TRBJ1-4; tentatively, D is TRBD1 (5 bases). The CDR3 sequence is 14 residues long. The germline gives CDR1 SQVTM, CDR2 ANQGSEA. Trimming removed 6 bases at V and 3 bases at J, with 14 bases between. The CDR3 DNA sequence: TGCAGCGTCCCCAGCGGGGGGGCTAATGAAAAACTGTTTTTT. The encoded protein is CSVPSGGANEKLFF. The full variable domain, with the rest looked up from reference TRBV29-1 and TRBJ1-4, is SAVISQKPSRDICQRGTSLTIQCQVDSQVTMMFWYRQQPGQSLTLIATANQGSEATYESGFVIDKFPISRPNLTFSTLTVSNMSPEDSSIYLCSVPSGGANEKLFFGSGTQLSVL.

The chain employs TRBV6-6 and TRBJ1-1; no firm D call. CDR1 is MNHNY, CDR2 SVGAGI, per germline (reference sequence). V lost 2 bases and J lost 8, with 15 bases in between. This CDR3 spans 14 amino acids. CDR3: CASSYEWLVREAFF. The CDR3 DNA is TGTGCCAGCAGTTACGAGTGGCTAGTCAGGGAAGCTTTCTTT.

The chain carries TRBV5-1 and TRBJ2-3; 12 nucleotides align to TRBD2. J lost 0 bases, V lost 1 base, and 6 bases had no gene match. The CDR3 totals 18 residues. Germline values: CDR1 SGHRS, CDR2 YFSETQ. CDR3 in amino acids: CASSLRPSGGASTDTQYF. In nucleotides, the CDR3 is TGCGCCAGCAGCTTGCGTCCTAGCGGGGGGGCTAGCACAGATACGCAGTATTTT.

The V call is TRBV19, the J call TRBJ1-2, with a weak D call TRBD1 (6 bases). Trimming took 8 bases from V and 3 from J, leaving 13 bases between them. The CDR3 runs 13 residues. Per germline, CDR1 LNHDA and CDR2 SQIVND (reference sequence). CDR3 protein: CASLRGQHYGYTF. CDR3 nucleotide sequence: TGTGCCAGTTTACGGGGACAACACTATGGCTACACCTTC.

The chain links TRBV7-6 to TRBJ2-2, with 13 bases lining up with TRBD2. Trimming took 5 bases from V and 0 from J; bases not matched to a gene: 6. Germline V gives CDR1 SGHVS, CDR2 FNYEAQ. This CDR3 contains 18 residues. CDR3 in amino acids: CASSRRLAGGPNTGELFF. In nucleotides, the CDR3 is TGTGCCAGCAGCAGAAGACTAGCGGGGGGCCCGAACACCGGGGAGCTGTTTTTT. Full variable domain (outside the CDR3, taken from reference TRBV7-6 and TRBJ2-2): GAGVSQSPRYKVTKRGQDVALRCDPISGHVSLYWYRQALGQGPEFLTYFNYEAQQDKSGLPNDRFSAERPEGSISTLTIQRTEQRDSAMYRCASSRRLAGGPNTGELFFGEGSRLTVL.

CDR3 sequence (DNA): TGTGCCAGCAGTAGCCCCGGGGAAGGGACCGGGGAGCTGTTTTTT. It codes for CASSSPGEGTGELFF. The chain carries TRBV28 and TRBJ2-2; tentative D call: TRBD2 (5 bases). CDR3 length: 15 amino acids. The germline V gene has CDR1 MDHEN and CDR2 SYDVKM. The ends were cut back, 5 bases at V and 5 bases at J, with 15 bases in the middle.

This sequence joins TRBV5-6 and TRBJ2-6; no clear D gene. Per germline, CDR1 SGHDT and CDR2 YYEEEE. V lost 7 bases to trimming and J lost 0 bases, with 5 bases between them. The CDR3 totals 13 residues. The chain's CDR3 is CASRNSGANVLTF. The CDR3 DNA follows: TGTGCCAGCCGAAACTCTGGGGCCAACGTCCTGACTTTC.

The chain employs TRBV7-2 and TRBJ2-3; 12 bases agree with TRBD1. CDR1 and CDR2 from the germline V gene are SGHTA and FQGNSA. The length of the CDR3 is 16 residues. V was pared by 5 bases and J by 5 bases, with 8 bases of the junction left unmatched. CDR3 DNA sequence: TGTGCCAGCAGCCCGCCGGGACAGGGGGCAATAGATACGCAGTATTTT. Amino acid sequence: CASSPPGQGAIDTQYF. Combining the CDR3 with reference TRBV7-2 and TRBJ2-3 gives the whole variable domain GAGVSQSPSNKVTEKGKDVELRCDPISGHTALYWYRQSLGQGLEFLIYFQGNSAPDKSGLPSDRFSAERTGGSVSTLTIQRTQQEDSAVYLCASSPPGQGAIDTQYFGPGTRLTVL.

Remarks on this clone: One end of the junction does not line up with germline, which may come from a read error. This chain joins TRBV5-1 and TRBJ2-2, with D possibly being TRBD2 (5 bases). Germline V lookup: CDR1 SGHRS, CDR2 YFSETQ. This CDR3 spans 15 amino acids. The CDR3 bases are TGCGCCAGCAGTTTGGAACCGGGATCCACCGGGGAGCTGTTTTTT. Translated, it gives CASSLEPGSTGELFF. Variable domain in full (rest from reference TRBV5-1 and TRBJ2-2): KAGVTQTPRYLIKTRGQQVTLSCSPISGHRSVSWYQQTPGQGLQFLFEYFSETQRNKGNFPGRFSGRQFSNSRSEMNVSTLELGDSALYLCASSLEPGSTGELFFGEGSRLTVL.